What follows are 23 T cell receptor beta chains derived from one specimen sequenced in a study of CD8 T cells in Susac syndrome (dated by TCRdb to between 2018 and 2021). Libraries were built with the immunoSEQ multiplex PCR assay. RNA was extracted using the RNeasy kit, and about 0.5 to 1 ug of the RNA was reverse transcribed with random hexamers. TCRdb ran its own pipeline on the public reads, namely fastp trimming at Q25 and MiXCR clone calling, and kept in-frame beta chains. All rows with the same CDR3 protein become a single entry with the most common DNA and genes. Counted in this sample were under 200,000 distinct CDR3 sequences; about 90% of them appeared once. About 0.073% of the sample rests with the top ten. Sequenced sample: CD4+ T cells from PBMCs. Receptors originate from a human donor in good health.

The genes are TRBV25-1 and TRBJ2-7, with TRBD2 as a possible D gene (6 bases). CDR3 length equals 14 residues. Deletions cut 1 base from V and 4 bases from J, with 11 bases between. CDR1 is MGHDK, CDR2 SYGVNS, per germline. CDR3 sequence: CASSEFGGGYEQYF. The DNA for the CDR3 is TGTGCCAGCAGTGAATTTGGCGGAGGGTACGAGCAGTACTTC.

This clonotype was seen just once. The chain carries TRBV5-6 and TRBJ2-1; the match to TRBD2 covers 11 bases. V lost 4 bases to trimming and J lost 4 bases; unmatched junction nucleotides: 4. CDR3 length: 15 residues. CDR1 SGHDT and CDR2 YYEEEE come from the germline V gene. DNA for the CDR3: TGTGCCAGCAGCCGTACTAGCGGGAGATACAATGAGCAGTTCTTC. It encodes CASSRTSGRYNEQFF.

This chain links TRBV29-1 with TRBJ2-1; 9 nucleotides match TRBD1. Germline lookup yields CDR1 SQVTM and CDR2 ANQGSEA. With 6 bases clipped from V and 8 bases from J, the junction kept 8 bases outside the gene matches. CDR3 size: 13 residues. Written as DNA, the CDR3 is TGCAGCGTCACCGGGACAGGGTTCGATGAGCAGTTCTTC. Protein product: CSVTGTGFDEQFF.

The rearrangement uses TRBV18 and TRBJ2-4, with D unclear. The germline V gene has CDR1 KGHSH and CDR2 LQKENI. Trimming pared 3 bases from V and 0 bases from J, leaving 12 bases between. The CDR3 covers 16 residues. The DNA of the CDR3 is TGTGCCAGCTCACCTCTGGCGGTGCTAGCCAAAAACATTCAGTACTTC. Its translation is CASSPLAVLAKNIQYF. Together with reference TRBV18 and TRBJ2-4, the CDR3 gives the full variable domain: NAGVMQNPRHLVRRRGQEARLRCSPMKGHSHVYWYRQLPEEGLKFMVYLQKENIIDESGMPKERFSAEFPKEGPSILRIQQVVRGDSAAYFCASSPLAVLAKNIQYFGAGTRLSVL.

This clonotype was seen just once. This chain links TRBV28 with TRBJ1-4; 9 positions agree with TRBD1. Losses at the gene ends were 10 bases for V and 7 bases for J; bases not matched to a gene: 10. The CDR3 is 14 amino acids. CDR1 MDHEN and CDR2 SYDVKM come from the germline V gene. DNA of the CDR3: TGTGCCACCTCGACAGGGGGAGGTAGTGAAAAACTGTTTTTT. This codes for CATSTGGGSEKLFF.

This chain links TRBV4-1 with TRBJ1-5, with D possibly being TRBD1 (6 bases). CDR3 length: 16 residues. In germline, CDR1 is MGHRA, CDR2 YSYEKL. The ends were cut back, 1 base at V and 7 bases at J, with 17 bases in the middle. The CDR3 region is CASSQAAGGAGQPQHF. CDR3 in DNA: TGCGCCAGCAGCCAAGCGGCGGGGGGCGCAGGGCAGCCCCAGCATTTT.

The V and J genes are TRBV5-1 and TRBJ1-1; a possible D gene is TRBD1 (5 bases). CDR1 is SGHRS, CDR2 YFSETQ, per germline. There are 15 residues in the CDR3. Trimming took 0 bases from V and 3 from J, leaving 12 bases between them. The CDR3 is CASSLEWGGDTEAFF. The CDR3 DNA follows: TGCGCCAGCAGCTTGGAATGGGGCGGGGACACTGAAGCTTTCTTT. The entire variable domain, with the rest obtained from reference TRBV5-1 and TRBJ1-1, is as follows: KAGVTQTPRYLIKTRGQQVTLSCSPISGHRSVSWYQQTPGQGLQFLFEYFSETQRNKGNFPGRFSGRQFSNSRSEMNVSTLELGDSALYLCASSLEWGGDTEAFFGQGTRLTVV.

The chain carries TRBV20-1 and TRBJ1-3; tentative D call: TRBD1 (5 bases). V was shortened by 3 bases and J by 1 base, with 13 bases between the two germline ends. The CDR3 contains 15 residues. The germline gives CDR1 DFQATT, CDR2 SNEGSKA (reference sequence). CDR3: CSARGREFSGNTIYF. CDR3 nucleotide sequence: TGCAGTGCTAGGGGCAGGGAATTTTCTGGAAACACCATATATTTT.

This chain's CDR3 is CASSQDLYSNQPQHF. The CDR3 nucleotides are TGCGCCAGCAGCCAAGATTTATATAGCAATCAGCCCCAGCATTTT. This chain links TRBV4-3 with TRBJ1-5; D unclear. Germline CDR1 reads LGHNA; CDR2 reads YSLEER. V lost 0 bases, J lost 0 bases, and 6 bases lay in between. The CDR3 has 15 residues.

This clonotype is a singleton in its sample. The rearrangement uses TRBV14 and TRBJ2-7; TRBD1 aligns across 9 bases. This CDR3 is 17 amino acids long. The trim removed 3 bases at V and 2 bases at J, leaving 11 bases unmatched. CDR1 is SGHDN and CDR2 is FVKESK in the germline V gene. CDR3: CASSQERSGQGPYEQYF. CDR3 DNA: TGTGCCAGCAGCCAGGAACGATCGGGACAGGGCCCCTACGAGCAGTACTTC.

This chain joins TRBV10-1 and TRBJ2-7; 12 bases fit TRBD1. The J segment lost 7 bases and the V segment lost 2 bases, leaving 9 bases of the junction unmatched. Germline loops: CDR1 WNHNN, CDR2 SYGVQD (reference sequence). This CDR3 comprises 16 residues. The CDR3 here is CASSERQGTGGREQYF. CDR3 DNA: TGCGCCAGCAGTGAGAGGCAAGGGACAGGGGGCAGGGAGCAGTACTTC.

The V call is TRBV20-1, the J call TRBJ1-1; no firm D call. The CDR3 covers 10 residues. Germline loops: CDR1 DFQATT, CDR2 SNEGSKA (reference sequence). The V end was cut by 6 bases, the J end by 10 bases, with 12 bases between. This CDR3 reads CSATDLRAFF. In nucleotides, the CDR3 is TGCAGTGCCACCGACCTGCGAGCTTTCTTT.

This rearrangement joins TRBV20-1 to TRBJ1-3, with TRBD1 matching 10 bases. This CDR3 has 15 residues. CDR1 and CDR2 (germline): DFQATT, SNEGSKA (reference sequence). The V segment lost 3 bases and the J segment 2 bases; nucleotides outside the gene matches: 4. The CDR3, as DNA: TGCAGTGCTAGCCCGACAGGGGGCCCTGGAAACACCATATATTTT. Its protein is CSASPTGGPGNTIYF.

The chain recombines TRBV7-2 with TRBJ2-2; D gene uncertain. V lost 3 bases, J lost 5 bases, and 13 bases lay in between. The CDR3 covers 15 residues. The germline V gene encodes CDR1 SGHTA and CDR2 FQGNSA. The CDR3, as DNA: TGTGCCAGCAGCTTCCGTGTGGCCGTTACCGGGGAGCTGTTTTTT. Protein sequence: CASSFRVAVTGELFF.

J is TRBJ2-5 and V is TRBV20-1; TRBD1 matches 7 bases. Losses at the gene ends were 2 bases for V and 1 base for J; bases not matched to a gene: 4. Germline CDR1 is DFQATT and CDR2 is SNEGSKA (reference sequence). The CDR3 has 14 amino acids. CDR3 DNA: TGCAGTGCTAGACACACAGGGGCCCAAGAGACCCAGTACTTC. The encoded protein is CSARHTGAQETQYF.

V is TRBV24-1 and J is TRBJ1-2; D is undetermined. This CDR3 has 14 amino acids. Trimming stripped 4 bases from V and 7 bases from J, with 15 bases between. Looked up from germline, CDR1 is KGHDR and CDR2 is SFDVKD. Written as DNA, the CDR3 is TGTGCCACCAGTGAGGGCGTCACGTTGGGTGGCTACACCTTC. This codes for CATSEGVTLGGYTF.

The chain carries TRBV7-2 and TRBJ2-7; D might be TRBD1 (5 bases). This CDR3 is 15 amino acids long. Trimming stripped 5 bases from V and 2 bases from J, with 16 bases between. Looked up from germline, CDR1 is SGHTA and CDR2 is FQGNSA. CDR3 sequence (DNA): TGTGCCAGCAGCAAAGGGGTCAGGTCGACCTACGAGCAGTACTTC. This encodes CASSKGVRSTYEQYF. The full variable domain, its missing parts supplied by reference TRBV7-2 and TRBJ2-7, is GAGVSQSPSNKVTEKGKDVELRCDPISGHTALYWYRQSLGQGLEFLIYFQGNSAPDKSGLPSDRFSAERTGGSVSTLTIQRTQQEDSAVYLCASSKGVRSTYEQYFGPGTRLTVT.

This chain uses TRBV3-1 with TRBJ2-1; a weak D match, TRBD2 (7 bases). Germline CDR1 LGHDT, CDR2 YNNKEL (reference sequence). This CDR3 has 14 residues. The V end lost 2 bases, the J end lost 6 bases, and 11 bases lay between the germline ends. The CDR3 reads CASSQRGGSNEQFF. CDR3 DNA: TGTGCCAGCAGCCAAAGGGGGGGTAGCAATGAGCAGTTCTTC.

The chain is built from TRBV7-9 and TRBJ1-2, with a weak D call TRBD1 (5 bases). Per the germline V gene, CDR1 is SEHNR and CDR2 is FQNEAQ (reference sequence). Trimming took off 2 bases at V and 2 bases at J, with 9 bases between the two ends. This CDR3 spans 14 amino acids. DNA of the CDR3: TGTGCCAGCAGCTTAACGACAGACAACTATGGCTACACCTTC. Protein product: CASSLTTDNYGYTF.

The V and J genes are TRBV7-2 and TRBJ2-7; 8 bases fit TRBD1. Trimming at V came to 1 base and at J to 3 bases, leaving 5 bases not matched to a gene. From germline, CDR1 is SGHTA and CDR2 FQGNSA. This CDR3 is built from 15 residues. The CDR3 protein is CASSLGGTGDYEQYF. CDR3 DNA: TGTGCCAGCAGCTTAGGGGGGACAGGAGACTACGAGCAGTACTTC.

CDR3 in DNA: TGTGCCACCAGTGACAGCGGGAGATACGAGCAGTACTTC. As protein: CATSDSGRYEQYF. This rearrangement joins TRBV24-1 to TRBJ2-7; 8 bases line up with TRBD2. The CDR3 is 13 amino acids. Trimming took 4 bases from V and 4 from J; bases not matched to a gene: 2. Germline CDR1 KGHDR, CDR2 SFDVKD.

For the CDR3, the DNA is TGTGCCAGCAGCAAGGGACAGGGTAACACTGAAGCTTTCTTT. Translated: CASSKGQGNTEAFF. The chain links TRBV11-2 to TRBJ1-1; 9 nucleotides match TRBD1. The CDR3 extends over 14 amino acids. Germline lookup yields CDR1 SGHAT and CDR2 FQNNGV. V dropped 5 bases and J dropped 2; count of bases not matched to a gene: 3.

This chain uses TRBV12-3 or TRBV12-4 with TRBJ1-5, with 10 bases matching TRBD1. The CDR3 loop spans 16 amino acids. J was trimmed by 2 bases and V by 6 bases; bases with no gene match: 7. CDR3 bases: TGTGCCAGCAGCCAGGACAGGGGGGAGCGCAATCAGCCCCAGCATTTT. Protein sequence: CASSQDRGERNQPQHF.